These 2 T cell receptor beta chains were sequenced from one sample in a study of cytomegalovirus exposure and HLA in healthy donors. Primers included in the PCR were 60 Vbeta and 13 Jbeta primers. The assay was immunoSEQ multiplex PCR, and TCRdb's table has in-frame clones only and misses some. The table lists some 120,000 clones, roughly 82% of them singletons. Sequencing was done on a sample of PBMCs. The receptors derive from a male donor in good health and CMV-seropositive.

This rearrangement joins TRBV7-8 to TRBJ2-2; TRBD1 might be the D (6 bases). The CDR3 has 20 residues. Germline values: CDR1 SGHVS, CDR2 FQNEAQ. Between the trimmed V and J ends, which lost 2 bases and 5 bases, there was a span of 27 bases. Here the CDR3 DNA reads TGTGCCAGCAGCTTATTATACCCACGGGTCTCCCAGGGGAAGACCGGGGAGCTGTTTTTT. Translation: CASSLLYPRVSQGKTGELFF.

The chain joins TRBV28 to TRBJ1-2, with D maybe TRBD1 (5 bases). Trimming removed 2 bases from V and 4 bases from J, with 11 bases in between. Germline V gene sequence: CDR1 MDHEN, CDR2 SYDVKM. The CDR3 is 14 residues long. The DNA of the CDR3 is TGTGCCAGCAGTTTAGCGGGGGTATCCTATGGCTACACCTTC. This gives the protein CASSLAGVSYGYTF.